Below, 21 T cell receptor beta chains from the same sample are listed, as sequenced in a study of T cell clones after liver transplantation. Measured with immunoSEQ multiplex PCR; TCRdb has only the in-frame clones, and not every one. This sample has around 110,000 clones, with 90% found just once. The input for sequencing was CD4+ T cells from blood, taken 12 months after liver transplant. All receptors come from a human patient who received a liver transplant. The graft donor may be the source of some T cells.

This clone was detected only once. The rearrangement joins TRBV5-1 to TRBJ2-1, with a weak D call TRBD2 (5 bases). V was clipped by 4 bases and J by 8 bases, with 10 bases between them. Germline-derived CDR1 and CDR2 are SGHRS and YFSETQ. CDR3 length: 12 residues. The CDR3 here is CASSVYSDEQFF. The CDR3 DNA follows: TGCGCCAGCAGCGTCTATAGCGATGAGCAGTTCTTC.

The CDR3 sequence is CASTKDTGELFF. CDR3 nucleotides: TGTGCCAGCACTAAGGACACCGGGGAGCTGTTTTTT. The chain has TRBV2 and TRBJ2-2; D is undetermined. V dropped 7 bases and J dropped 3 bases, with 6 bases sitting between them. The CDR3 extends over 12 amino acids. Per germline, CDR1 SNHLY and CDR2 FYNNEI.

This clone was recorded only once. The chain joins TRBV10-3 to TRBJ1-2, with D possibly TRBD1 on 6 matching bases. This CDR3 spans 16 amino acids. The germline V gene encodes CDR1 ENHRY and CDR2 SYGVKD. Trimming left V 4 bases short and J 0 bases short, with 15 bases between. The CDR3 here is CAISVDGGGTNYGYTF. The DNA of the CDR3 is TGTGCCATCAGTGTGGACGGGGGGGGCACTAACTATGGCTACACCTTC.

V and J are TRBV2 and TRBJ2-7; D is ambiguous. Germline loops: CDR1 SNHLY, CDR2 FYNNEI. V lost 3 bases and J 3 bases, leaving 6 bases between the germline ends. This CDR3 has 12 residues. CDR3 in amino acids: CASSESNYEQYF. The CDR3, as DNA: TGTGCCAGCAGTGAGTCTAACTACGAGCAGTACTTC.

The V gene is TRBV11-3, the J gene TRBJ2-7; 8 nucleotides agree with TRBD1. Germline V gives CDR1 SGHNT, CDR2 YENEEA. The V segment lost 5 bases and the J segment 6 bases; nucleotides outside the gene matches: 6. CDR3 length equals 13 residues. The CDR3 spells CASSPDRGSEQYF. As DNA, the CDR3 is TGTGCCAGCAGCCCAGACAGGGGTTCCGAGCAGTACTTC.

J is TRBJ2-7 and V is TRBV10-2; 9 nucleotides align to TRBD2. The V gene's germline CDR1 is WSHSY and CDR2 SAAADI. The CDR3 totals 12 residues. J gave up 4 bases and V 7 bases, and 2 bases lay outside the gene matches. The CDR3 reads CASMREGYEQYF. The CDR3 nucleotides are TGCGCCAGCATGCGGGAGGGGTACGAGCAGTACTTC.

This clone was detected once. This chain connects TRBV28 to TRBJ2-7; TRBD2 agrees at 9 bases. V shed 3 bases and J 9 bases; nucleotides not matched to a gene: 9. In germline, CDR1 is MDHEN, CDR2 SYDVKM. The CDR3 is 14 residues long. CDR3 loop: CASSLGIAGDAQYF. In DNA form, the CDR3 reads TGTGCCAGCAGTTTGGGTATAGCGGGAGACGCGCAGTACTTC.

V and J are TRBV11-3 and TRBJ1-1; 9 nucleotides match TRBD1. Trimming at V came to 4 bases and at J to 4 bases, leaving 16 bases not matched to a gene. CDR1 SGHNT and CDR2 YENEEA come from the germline V gene. This CDR3 spans 18 amino acids. The CDR3 reads CASSSPFGTGRIGTEAFF. CDR3 bases: TGTGCCAGCAGCTCGCCCTTTGGGACAGGGAGAATAGGCACTGAAGCTTTCTTT.

This chain links TRBV5-1 with TRBJ2-2, with 8 bases aligning to TRBD1. Germline CDR1 reads SGHRS; CDR2 reads YFSETQ. The CDR3 loop spans 15 amino acids. J was trimmed by 5 bases and V by 4 bases; bases with no gene match: 7. In DNA form, the CDR3 reads TGCGCCAGCAGCCCTGACAGGGGATCTACCGGGGAGCTGTTTTTT. It codes for CASSPDRGSTGELFF.

The chain uses TRBV7-3 and TRBJ2-2, with TRBD2 matching 14 bases. Germline V gene sequence: CDR1 SGHTA, CDR2 FQGTGA. V was clipped by 5 bases and J by 7 bases; unmatched bases: 6. The CDR3 length is 16 residues. CDR3 residues: CASSQGTSGSFGELFF. The CDR3, as DNA: TGTGCCAGCAGCCAAGGGACTAGCGGGAGTTTCGGGGAGCTGTTTTTT.

V is TRBV9 and J is TRBJ2-2, with unresolved D. V was trimmed by 1 base and J by 5 bases, leaving 12 bases between them. Germline V CDR1 and CDR2: SGDLS, YYNGEE. The CDR3 runs to 15 residues. This CDR3 reads CASSVMIGLTGELFF. The CDR3 DNA reads TGTGCCAGCAGCGTAATGATAGGGTTGACCGGGGAGCTGTTTTTT. The complete variable domain, with remaining parts taken from reference TRBV9 and TRBJ2-2, reads DSGVTQTPKHLITATGQRVTLRCSPRSGDLSVYWYQQSLDQGLQFLIQYYNGEERAKGNILERFSAQQFPDLHSELNLSSLELGDSALYFCASSVMIGLTGELFFGEGSRLTVL.

This chain uses TRBV5-1 with TRBJ1-5, with 7 positions matching TRBD1. The V gene's germline CDR1 is SGHRS and CDR2 YFSETQ. V was clipped by 0 bases and J by 3 bases; unmatched bases: 3. This CDR3 region has 15 residues. CDR3 loop: CASSLAGTDNQPQHF. CDR3 nucleotides: TGCGCCAGCAGCTTGGCTGGGACAGACAATCAGCCCCAGCATTTT.

The chain uses TRBV29-1 and TRBJ2-5; 9 bases fit TRBD2. Germline V lookup: CDR1 SQVTM, CDR2 ANQGSEA. The CDR3 contains 14 residues. The trim removed 3 bases at V and 4 bases at J, leaving 6 bases unmatched. CDR3 sequence (DNA): TGCAGCGTTGAGGGCCTAGCGGGAAGAGAGACCCAGTACTTC. It is translated as CSVEGLAGRETQYF.

In the case of this clone: Germline is not matched at one junction end, which may reflect a read error. The chain uses TRBV29-1 and TRBJ1-1; D is undetermined. This CDR3 contains 11 residues. Per the germline V gene, CDR1 is SQVTM and CDR2 is ANQGSEA. The CDR3 reads CSAEANTEAFF. In nucleotides, the CDR3 is TGCAGCGCTGAAGCGAACACTGAAGCTTTCTTT. The variable domain in full, with the rest retrieved from reference TRBV29-1 and TRBJ1-1, is SAVISQKPSRDICQRGTSLTIQCQVDSQVTMMFWYRQQPGQSLTLIATANQGSEATYESGFVIDKFPISRPNLTFSTLTVSNMSPEDSSIYLCSAEANTEAFFGQGTRLTVV.

This clone was seen just once. The chain is built from TRBV7-3 and TRBJ2-1; TRBD2 agrees at 8 bases. Trimming at V came to 3 bases and at J to 4 bases, leaving 2 bases not matched to a gene. Germline V gene sequence: CDR1 SGHTA, CDR2 FQGTGA. CDR3 length: 14 amino acids. CDR3: CASSLSGGYNEQFF. The CDR3 DNA is TGTGCCAGCAGCTTGAGCGGGGGATACAATGAGCAGTTCTTC.

The chain has TRBV5-6 and TRBJ2-5; D is possibly TRBD1 (7 bases). This CDR3 comprises 16 residues. V lost 7 bases, J lost 2 bases, and 21 bases lay in between. CDR1 SGHDT and CDR2 YYEEEE come from the germline V gene. CDR3 DNA sequence: TGTGCCAGCGTTCTGCAGGGGGGTCAGGAGCAAGAGACCCAGTACTTC. Protein: CASVLQGGQEQETQYF.

V is TRBV7-2 and J is TRBJ2-2; TRBD2 agrees at 8 bases. Germline CDR1 reads SGHTA; CDR2 reads FQGNSA. The CDR3 is 18 residues long. With V trimmed by 7 bases and J by 4 bases, 17 bases remained unmatched. The CDR3 region is CASTPGLEAGYVTGELFF. The CDR3 DNA reads TGTGCCAGCACTCCGGGACTAGAGGCGGGTTACGTCACCGGGGAGCTGTTTTTT.

This clone appeared once. V usage is TRBV20-1 and J usage is TRBJ1-2; TRBD1 might be the D (5 bases). With 3 bases removed from V and 6 bases from J, the gap between germline ends came to 8 bases. CDR1 DFQATT and CDR2 SNEGSKA come from the germline V gene (reference sequence). This CDR3 contains 11 residues. CDR3 sequence reads: CSASAGNGYTF. The CDR3 DNA follows: TGCAGTGCTAGCGCAGGGAATGGCTACACCTTC.

V is TRBV7-6 and J is TRBJ1-5; 9 bases line up with TRBD1. V was clipped by 4 bases and J by 7 bases; unmatched bases: 11. The germline V gene encodes CDR1 SGHVS and CDR2 FNYEAQ. This CDR3 has 16 residues. CDR3 sequence reads: CASSSGQGRLGQPQHF. For the CDR3, the DNA is TGTGCCAGCAGCTCCGGACAGGGGAGACTAGGGCAGCCCCAGCATTTT. Drawing the rest from reference TRBV7-6 and TRBJ1-5, the complete variable domain is GAGVSQSPRYKVTKRGQDVALRCDPISGHVSLYWYRQALGQGPEFLTYFNYEAQQDKSGLPNDRFSAERPEGSISTLTIQRTEQRDSAMYRCASSSGQGRLGQPQHFGDGTRLSIL.

This clone showed up just a few times. J is TRBJ2-7 and V is TRBV28; D is ambiguous. This CDR3 spans 14 amino acids. V lost 6 bases and J 7 bases, leaving 19 bases between the germline ends. The germline V gene encodes CDR1 MDHEN and CDR2 SYDVKM. The CDR3 DNA follows: TGTGCCAGCAGCTCGGCGACCACAAGCCGGGAGCAGTACTTC. It specifies CASSSATTSREQYF.

This clone was detected a few times. The genes are TRBV10-3 and TRBJ1-5, with TRBD1 matching over 9 bases. Germline V CDR1 and CDR2: ENHRY, SYGVKD. The CDR3 spans 15 residues. The V segment lost 4 bases and the J segment 3 bases; nucleotides outside the gene matches: 4. The CDR3 nucleotides read TGTGCCATCAGTGGGGGACAGGGTTACAATCAGCCCCAGCATTTT. Amino acids: CAISGGQGYNQPQHF.